Below are 28 T cell receptor beta chains sequenced from a single sample in a study of beta chain features in type 1 diabetes. The isolated RNA, all of it, was reverse transcribed, so expressed TCRB transcripts were what got sequenced. Sequencing was performed with immunoSEQ multiplex PCR; in TCRdb, only in-frame clones are kept and a portion is missing. The table shows some 220,000 clones, with roughly 11% occurring only once. The sample taken for sequencing was central memory CD4+ T cells from blood. These receptors were taken from a man younger than 35 in good health.

The chain is built from TRBV19 and TRBJ2-2; possible D gene TRBD1, 8 bases. Trimming removed 7 bases from V and 7 bases from J, with 16 bases in between. The CDR3 extends over 14 amino acids. The germline CDR1 and CDR2 sequences are LNHDA and SQIVND (reference sequence). CDR3 region: CASKAQGEGGELFF. The CDR3 nucleotides are TGTGCCAGTAAGGCACAGGGGGAGGGCGGGGAGCTGTTTTTT.

This clone was observed many times. The chain recombines TRBV10-3 with TRBJ2-5, with no clear D. The CDR3 is made up of 12 amino acids. Trimming left V 8 bases short and J 1 base short, with 8 bases between. Germline V gives CDR1 ENHRY, CDR2 SYGVKD. The CDR3 DNA reads TGTGCCATCGGACGGCCCCAAGAGACCCAGTACTTC. Translated, it gives CAIGRPQETQYF.

The rearrangement joins TRBV28 to TRBJ1-1; D ambiguous. Germline CDR1 reads MDHEN; CDR2 reads SYDVKM. Trimming took 5 bases from V and 4 from J, leaving 5 bases between them. There are 11 residues in the CDR3. The CDR3 is CASSLGTEAFF. CDR3 bases: TGTGCCAGCAGTCTCGGCACTGAAGCTTTCTTT.

This clone was counted many times. This chain connects TRBV23-1 to TRBJ2-7; no definite D call. TRBV23-1 is given ORF status, its function remaining uncertain. The germline V and J ends were trimmed by 4 bases and 4 bases, with 8 bases remaining between them. The CDR3 covers 12 residues. The DNA for the CDR3 is TGCGCCAGCAGTCCTTTAGGATACGAGCAGTACTTC. Protein sequence: CASSPLGYEQYF.

DNA of the CDR3: TGTGCCACTAGACAGGGCCGCACCGGGGAGCTGTTTTTT. Encoded protein: CATRQGRTGELFF. This chain joins TRBV30 and TRBJ2-2; 7 bases are shared with TRBD1. V lost 8 bases to trimming and J lost 4 bases; unmatched junction nucleotides: 7. The germline V gene encodes CDR1 GTSNPN and CDR2 SVGIG (reference sequence). CDR3 length: 13 residues.

This clone was observed a few times. The rearrangement uses TRBV5-6 and TRBJ2-1, with D tentatively TRBD2 (6 bases). V dropped 1 base and J dropped 2 bases, with 10 bases sitting between them. The V gene's germline CDR1 is SGHDT and CDR2 YYEEEE. The CDR3 length is 15 residues. The CDR3 DNA follows: TGTGCCAGCAGCTTGCGAAGCGGGCCCTACAATGAGCAGTTCTTC. Translating gives CASSLRSGPYNEQFF.

This clone turned up a few times. This chain uses TRBV5-4 with TRBJ1-1; 7 bases agree with TRBD1. Germline assignment: CDR1 SGHNT and CDR2 YYREEE (reference sequence). The CDR3 length is 13 residues. V trimming: 5 bases; J trimming: 7 bases; junction bases outside the gene matches: 8. DNA for the CDR3: TGTGCCAGCAGAGCGAAGGGGGCGGGTGAAGCTTTCTTT. This translates into CASRAKGAGEAFF.

V and J are TRBV6-5 and TRBJ2-1, with D unresolved. The germline V gene has CDR1 MNHEY and CDR2 SVGAGI. There are 14 residues in the CDR3. V was trimmed by 2 bases and J by 9 bases, leaving 14 bases between them. CDR3: CASSYPNGRGEQFF. As DNA, the CDR3 is TGTGCCAGCAGTTACCCCAATGGGCGAGGTGAGCAGTTCTTC.

This clone was seen a single time. The V call is TRBV7-2, the J call TRBJ2-3, with unresolved D. The CDR3 is 14 amino acids. Germline CDR1 and CDR2: SGHTA and FQGNSA. V was shortened by 5 bases and J by 2 bases, with 11 bases between the two germline ends. This CDR3 is CASSERPNTDTQYF. CDR3 nucleotides: TGTGCCAGCAGCGAAAGGCCTAACACAGATACGCAGTATTTT. The whole variable domain, filled in from reference TRBV7-2 and TRBJ2-3, reads GAGVSQSPSNKVTEKGKDVELRCDPISGHTALYWYRQSLGQGLEFLIYFQGNSAPDKSGLPSDRFSAERTGGSVSTLTIQRTQQEDSAVYLCASSERPNTDTQYFGPGTRLTVL.

The rearrangement uses TRBV4-3 and TRBJ2-7; perhaps TRBD2 as D (6 bases). Germline loops: CDR1 LGHNA, CDR2 YSLEER. V dropped 2 bases and J dropped 4 bases, with 9 bases sitting between them. The CDR3 sequence is 13 residues long. The DNA for the CDR3 is TGCGCCAGCAGCCAAATCGGAGGGTACGAGCAGTACTTC. This gives the protein CASSQIGGYEQYF.

V is TRBV30 and J is TRBJ1-2; the D gene is possibly TRBD1 (5 bases). The CDR3 sequence is 12 residues long. Germline CDR1 and CDR2: GTSNPN and SVGIG (reference sequence). V lost 2 bases, J lost 4 bases, and 8 bases lay in between. DNA for the CDR3: TGTGCCTGGAGTCGACAGATCTATGGCTACACCTTC. Its protein product is CAWSRQIYGYTF. Full variable domain (outside the CDR3, taken from reference TRBV30 and TRBJ1-2): SQTIHQWPATLVQPVGSPLSLECTVEGTSNPNLYWYRQAAGRGLQLLFYSVGIGQISSEVPQNLSASRPQDRQFILSSKKLLLSDSGFYLCAWSRQIYGYTFGSGTRLTVV.

This clone was found many times. The chain is built from TRBV6-1 and TRBJ2-1; 7 nucleotides align to TRBD2. The CDR3 is 14 residues long. Germline lookup yields CDR1 MNHNS and CDR2 SASEGT. J gave up 5 bases and V 7 bases, and 8 bases lay outside the gene matches. The CDR3 region has the DNA TGTGCCAGCACCTGGGACTACGGAAACAATGAGCAGTTCTTC. Encoded protein: CASTWDYGNNEQFF.

J is TRBJ2-3 and V is TRBV25-1; 13 positions match TRBD2. Germline V gene data show CDR1 as MGHDK and CDR2 as SYGVNS. The CDR3 totals 16 residues. V dropped 3 bases and J dropped 6; count of bases not matched to a gene: 6. CDR3 protein: CASSDWTSGSSDTQYF. As DNA, the CDR3 is TGTGCCAGCAGTGATTGGACTAGCGGGAGTTCGGATACGCAGTATTTT. The full variable domain, with the rest looked up from reference TRBV25-1 and TRBJ2-3, is EADIYQTPRYLVIGTGKKITLECSQTMGHDKMYWYQQDPGMELHLIHYSYGVNSTEKGDLSSESTVSRIRTEHFPLTLESARPSHTSQYLCASSDWTSGSSDTQYFGPGTRLTVL.

The chain uses TRBV7-2 and TRBJ2-7; the D gene could be TRBD1 or TRBD2 (5 bases each). Per the germline V gene, CDR1 is SGHTA and CDR2 is FQGNSA. This CDR3 contains 14 residues. Trimming took off 5 bases at V and 1 base at J, with 12 bases between the two ends. This chain's CDR3 is CASSLERTSYEQYF. CDR3 coding DNA: TGTGCCAGCAGCCTGGAGCGGACATCCTACGAGCAGTACTTC.

V gene TRBV30 combines with J gene TRBJ1-1, with no clear D. CDR3 length: 10 amino acids. Trimming stripped 2 bases from V and 4 bases from J, with 2 bases between. The germline CDR1 and CDR2 sequences are GTSNPN and SVGIG (reference sequence). The DNA for the CDR3 is TGTGCCTGGAGTACCACTGAAGCTTTCTTT. Protein product: CAWSTTEAFF.

CDR3 region: CASSLSPSGGYTF. The CDR3 region has the DNA TGTGCCAGCAGTTTAAGTCCCTCGGGCGGCTACACCTTC. The chain couples TRBV6-6 to TRBJ1-2; no reliable D call. Per germline, CDR1 MNHNY and CDR2 SVGAGI (reference sequence). CDR3 length: 13 amino acids. V dropped 4 bases and J dropped 8 bases, with 14 bases sitting between them.

This rearrangement joins TRBV30 to TRBJ1-3; D possibly corresponds to TRBD1 (6 bases). Trimming pared 3 bases from V and 3 bases from J, leaving 12 bases between. Germline CDR1 GTSNPN, CDR2 SVGIG (reference sequence). The CDR3 contains 14 residues. CDR3 coding DNA: TGTGCCTGGAGCCAGGGGTTTGGTGGAAACACCATATATTTT. This codes for CAWSQGFGGNTIYF.

The chain joins TRBV6-6 to TRBJ2-7; TRBD2 aligns across 15 bases. Germline V gene data show CDR1 as MNHNY and CDR2 as SVGAGI (reference sequence). V shed 6 bases and J 3 bases; nucleotides not matched to a gene: 3. The CDR3 covers 15 residues. In DNA form, the CDR3 reads TGTGCCAGCAGCACGGGACTAGCGGGAGGCTACGAGCAGTACTTC. Translation: CASSTGLAGGYEQYF.

The rearrangement links TRBV10-2 to TRBJ2-1, with TRBD2 matching over 13 bases. CDR1 is WSHSY, CDR2 SAAADI, per germline. The junction had 0 bases not matched to a gene; V was cut back by 8 bases and J by 5 bases. The CDR3 sequence is 13 residues long. The CDR3 region is CASGTSGNNEQFF. CDR3 nucleotide sequence: TGCGCCAGCGGGACTAGCGGGAACAATGAGCAGTTCTTC.

At least ten counts were recorded for this clone. J is TRBJ2-3 and V is TRBV4-3; 12 bases are a match to TRBD1. Per the germline V gene, CDR1 is LGHNA and CDR2 is YSLEER. The ends lost 1 base at V and 6 bases at J; junction bases unmatched: 11. This CDR3 is 18 amino acids long. The CDR3 nucleotides are TGCGCCAGCAGCCAAGTGACACCGGGACAGGGGGCGCGGGATACGCAGTATTTT. Protein: CASSQVTPGQGARDTQYF.

The J gene is TRBJ1-1, the V gene TRBV30; possibly TRBD1 for D (5 bases). The CDR3 consists of 13 residues. Germline values: CDR1 GTSNPN, CDR2 SVGIG (reference sequence). The V end lost 4 bases, the J end lost 1 base, and 10 bases lay between the germline ends. CDR3 coding DNA: TGTGCCTGGACGTCCCAGGGGAACACTGAAGCTTTCTTT. It translates to CAWTSQGNTEAFF.

With respect to this clone: This sequence may be a read error, since a much larger clone differs from it by one base. This chain joins TRBV9 and TRBJ2-5; 9 nucleotides match TRBD1. The CDR3 consists of 15 residues. Germline V lookup: CDR1 SGDLS, CDR2 YYNGEE. The CDR3 nucleotides are TGTGCCCGCAGCGCCGGGACAGGGAGGGGGGAGACCCAGTACTTC. Translated, it gives CARSAGTGRGETQYF.

The chain carries TRBV5-8 and TRBJ2-3; 8 bases align to TRBD1. This CDR3 is 15 amino acids long. V gave up 3 bases and J gave up 0 bases; unmatched junction bases: 3. From germline, CDR1 is SGHTS and CDR2 YDEGEE. CDR3 protein: CASSYRGASTDTQYF. Here the CDR3 DNA reads TGTGCCAGCAGCTACAGGGGGGCTAGCACAGATACGCAGTATTTT.

The chain couples TRBV27 to TRBJ2-2; 9 nucleotides align to TRBD1. Germline CDR1 and CDR2: MNHEY and SMNVEV (reference sequence). J lost 1 base, V lost 0 bases, and 3 bases had no gene match. CDR3 length equals 17 residues. This chain's CDR3 is CASSLSGQGLNTGELFF. CDR3 nucleotide sequence: TGTGCCAGCAGTTTATCAGGACAGGGGCTGAACACCGGGGAGCTGTTTTTT.

The genes are TRBV7-9 and TRBJ2-5, with D perhaps TRBD1 (5 bases). V was cut by 6 bases and J by 1 base, with 12 bases left in between. This CDR3 comprises 14 residues. Germline lookup yields CDR1 SEHNR and CDR2 FQNEAQ (reference sequence). CDR3 DNA sequence: TGTGCCAGCAGTCCCCGGACAATCCAAGAGACCCAGTACTTC. This encodes CASSPRTIQETQYF.

The chain combines TRBV7-2 with TRBJ2-7; 11 nucleotides line up with TRBD2. The CDR3 length is 14 residues. J was trimmed by 5 bases and V by 3 bases; bases with no gene match: 3. Germline CDR1 and CDR2: SGHTA and FQGNSA. The CDR3 spells CASSFSGRADEQYF. For the CDR3, the DNA is TGTGCCAGCAGCTTTAGCGGGAGGGCCGACGAGCAGTACTTC.

This clone was counted only a few times. This sequence joins TRBV30 and TRBJ2-1; TRBD2 aligns across 10 bases. This CDR3 is built from 16 residues. The junction had 13 bases not matched to a gene; V was cut back by 4 bases and J by 7 bases. Per germline, CDR1 GTSNPN and CDR2 SVGIG (reference sequence). The CDR3 nucleotides are TGTGCCTGGATCCCCCTCAGCGGGAGGGCCGGGAATGAGCAGTTCTTC. It is translated as CAWIPLSGRAGNEQFF.

This clone was observed a few times. The chain carries TRBV29-1 and TRBJ2-5; 9 bases fit TRBD1. This CDR3 has 14 amino acids. In germline, CDR1 is SQVTM, CDR2 ANQGSEA. V lost 2 bases and J lost 5; bases outside the gene matches: 6. CDR3 bases: TGCAGCGTTGAATACAGGGGGCGCGGGGAGACCCAGTACTTC. Translating it yields CSVEYRGRGETQYF.